This TCR beta chain came from a study of shared clonotypes between healthy human individuals. The method was immunoSEQ multiplex PCR; TCRdb's version includes in-frame clones alone and lacks a portion of them. The sample has 560,000 or so clones, about 96% seen once; the top ten hold roughly 0.12%. On this clone: Its antigen is currently unknown.

Study conclusions and caveats: Sampling used blood alone; tissue repertoires probably differ.

CD45RO-negative cells were positively selected for CCR7, leaving out terminally differentiated effector memory CD45RA+ cells. This CDR3 is 17 amino acids long. From germline, CDR1 is SGHVS and CDR2 FQNEAQ. The germline V and J ends were trimmed by 3 bases and 2 bases, with 17 bases remaining between them. Sequencing was performed on naive CD8+ T cells sorted from blood. The rearrangement uses TRBV7-8 and TRBJ1-5, with D uncertain. The sequence derives from a woman aged 30 to 39 in good health. The CDR3 DNA reads as TGTGCCAGCAGCTTCACTTTAATAGGGCAAGGCAATCAGCCCCAGCATTTT. It encodes CASSFTLIGQGNQPQHF.